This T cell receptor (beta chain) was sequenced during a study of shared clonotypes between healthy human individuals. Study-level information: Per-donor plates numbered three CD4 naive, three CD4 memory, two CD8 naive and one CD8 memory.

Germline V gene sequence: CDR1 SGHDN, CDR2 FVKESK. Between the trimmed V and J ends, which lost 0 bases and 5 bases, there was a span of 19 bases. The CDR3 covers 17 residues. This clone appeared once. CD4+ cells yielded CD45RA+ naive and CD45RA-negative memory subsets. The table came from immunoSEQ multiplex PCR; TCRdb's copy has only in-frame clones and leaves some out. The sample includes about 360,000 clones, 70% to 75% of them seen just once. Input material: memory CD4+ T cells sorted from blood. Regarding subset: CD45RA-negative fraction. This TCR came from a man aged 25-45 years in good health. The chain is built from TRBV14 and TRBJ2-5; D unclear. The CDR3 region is CASSQDGFSGFRETQYF. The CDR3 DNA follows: TGTGCCAGCAGCCAAGATGGGTTTTCTGGATTCCGGGAGACCCAGTACTTC.